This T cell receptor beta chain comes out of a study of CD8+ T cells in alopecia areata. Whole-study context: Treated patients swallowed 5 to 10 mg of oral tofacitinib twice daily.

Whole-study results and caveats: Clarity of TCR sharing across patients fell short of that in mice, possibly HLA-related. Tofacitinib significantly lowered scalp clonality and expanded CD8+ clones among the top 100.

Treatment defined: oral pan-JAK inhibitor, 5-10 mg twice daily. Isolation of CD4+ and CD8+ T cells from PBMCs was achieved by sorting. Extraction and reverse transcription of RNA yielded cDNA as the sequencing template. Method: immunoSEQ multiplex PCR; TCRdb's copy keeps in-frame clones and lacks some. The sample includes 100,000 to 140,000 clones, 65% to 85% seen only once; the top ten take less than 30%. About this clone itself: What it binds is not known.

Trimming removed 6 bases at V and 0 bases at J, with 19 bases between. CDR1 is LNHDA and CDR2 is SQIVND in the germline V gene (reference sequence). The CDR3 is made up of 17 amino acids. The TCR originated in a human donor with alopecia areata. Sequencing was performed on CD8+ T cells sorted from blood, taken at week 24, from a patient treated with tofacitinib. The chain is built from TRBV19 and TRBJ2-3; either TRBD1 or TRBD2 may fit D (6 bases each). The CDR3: CASRPPGVGGSTDTQYF. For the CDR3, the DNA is TGTGCCAGTAGACCCCCAGGGGTCGGGGGCAGCACAGATACGCAGTATTTT.